Listed below are T cell receptor beta chains from one sample, sequenced in a study of a mutant IDH1 vaccine in newly diagnosed glioma. TCRdb keeps only in-frame clones here, not all; method: immunoSEQ multiplex PCR. The sample holds around 55,000 clones; about 80% are singletons and the top ten take roughly 6%. These receptors are not linked to any known antigen. The material sequenced was PBMCs, taken from a glioma patient whose treatment included an IDH1 peptide vaccine. The source is a man between 35 and 55 years old with glioma. Both conserved end residues are part of each CDR3. Fields, in order: J gene, V gene, D gene, clone size, CDR3 protein, CDR3 DNA. The D gene is left open where the match is weak. Clone size is given for some rows only: seen once, a few or many times, or a class if the clone is expanded.

>TRBJ1-2|TRBV5-6|-|-
CASSLAMESYGYTF
TGTGCCAGCAGCTTGGCCATGGAAAGCTATGGCTACACCTTC
>TRBJ2-1|TRBV27|-|-
CASRRGSSYNEQFF
TGTGCCAGCAGGAGGGGAAGCTCCTACAATGAGCAGTTCTTC
>TRBJ1-2|TRBV27|-|-
CASSRVANYGYTF
TGTGCCAGCAGCCGGGTAGCTAACTATGGCTACACCTTC
>TRBJ1-6|TRBV18|TRBD1|-
CASSVGTGFTPLHF
TGTGCCAGCTCTGTTGGGACAGGGTTTACACCCCTCCACTTT
>TRBJ2-7|TRBV6-1|-|-
CASSEGGGGTYEQYF
TGTGCCAGCAGTGAAGGGGGTGGAGGGACCTACGAGCAGTACTTC
>TRBJ1-2|TRBV10-1|-|-
CASRLYGYTF
TGCGCCAGCAGGCTCTATGGCTACACCTTC
>TRBJ1-3|TRBV18|-|once
CASSPQGLSGNTIYF
TGTGCCAGCTCACCCCAGGGCCTCTCTGGAAACACCATATATTTT
>TRBJ1-1|TRBV7-9|-|-
CASSRRDSNTEAFF
TGTGCCAGCAGCCGACGGGACTCGAACACTGAAGCTTTCTTT
>TRBJ1-2|TRBV6-1|-|-
CASSDNSNYGYTF
TGTGCCAGCAGTGATAACAGTAACTATGGCTACACCTTC
>TRBJ2-3|TRBV19|-|-
CASSIPYADTQYF
TGTGCCAGTAGTATCCCCTACGCAGATACGCAGTATTTT
>TRBJ1-3|TRBV7-8|-|-
CASSALRDGGNTIYF
TGTGCCAGCAGCGCCCTCCGGGACGGGGGAAACACCATATATTTT
>TRBJ2-7|TRBV7-9|-|-
CASSQSVGAYEQYF
TGTGCCAGCAGCCAATCTGTTGGCGCCTACGAGCAGTACTTC
>TRBJ2-3|TRBV6-5|TRBD2|-
CASSYGAGAHGDTQYF
TGTGCCAGCAGTTACGGAGCGGGGGCCCACGGAGATACGCAGTATTTT
>TRBJ2-1|TRBV6-5|-|-
CASSPDETSYNEQFF
TGTGCCAGCAGCCCCGACGAGACCTCCTACAATGAGCAGTTCTTC
>TRBJ2-7|TRBV25-1|TRBD2|-
CASSLAGTSYEQYF
TGTGCCAGCAGTCTAGCGGGGACCTCCTACGAGCAGTACTTC
>TRBJ1-1|TRBV5-1|-|-
CASSLLDRNTEAFF
TGCGCCAGCAGCTTGTTAGACAGGAACACTGAAGCTTTCTTT
>TRBJ2-2|TRBV9|TRBD1|-
CASGQGRNTGELFF
TGTGCCAGCGGACAGGGGAGAAACACCGGGGAGCTGTTTTTT
>TRBJ1-2|TRBV18|-|-
CASSPQGDELGYTF
TGTGCCAGCTCACCACAGGGGGATGAACTCGGCTACACCTTC
>TRBJ2-7|TRBV6-4|-|once
CASSELGGHFTYEQYF
TGTGCCAGCAGTGAATTGGGCGGGCATTTTACCTACGAGCAGTACTTC
>TRBJ2-3|TRBV2|-|-
CASKGGSTDTQYF
TGTGCCAGCAAGGGGGGATCCACAGATACGCAGTATTTT
>TRBJ2-7|TRBV6-1|TRBD1|-
CASSVSRGQGADF
TGTGCCAGCAGTGTCAGCAGGGGACAGGGGGCGGACTTC
>TRBJ1-2|TRBV2|-|-
CASRPGVGNGYTF
TGTGCCAGCAGGCCGGGGGTAGGGAATGGCTACACCTTC
>TRBJ2-3|TRBV15|TRBD2|-
CATSRGGGTTDTQYF
TGTGCCACCAGCAGAGGCGGGGGGACAACAGATACGCAGTATTTT
>TRBJ2-7|TRBV7-9|-|-
CASSGLGASYEQYF
TGTGCCAGCAGCGGGTTGGGGGCCTCCTACGAGCAGTACTTC
>TRBJ1-5|TRBV6-5|-|-
CASSYQGGLGNQPQHF
TGTGCCAGCAGTTACCAAGGGGGGTTGGGCAATCAGCCCCAGCATTTT
>TRBJ1-4|TRBV2|-|-
CASRVTALFF
TGTGCCAGCAGGGTGACGGCACTGTTTTTT
>TRBJ2-6|TRBV7-6|TRBD2|few
CASSFSGGAGANVLTF
TGTGCCAGCAGCTTCAGCGGGGGGGCTGGGGCCAACGTCCTGACTTTC
>TRBJ1-1|TRBV18|TRBD1|-
CASSPQGASGEAFF
TGTGCCAGCTCTCCACAGGGGGCTAGTGGTGAAGCTTTCTTT
>TRBJ2-5|TRBV7-9|-|-
CASSARQETQYF
TGTGCCAGCAGCGCAAGACAAGAGACCCAGTACTTC
>TRBJ2-7|TRBV6-1|TRBD2|-
CASTRLAGGSYEQYF
TGTGCCAGCACTCGACTAGCGGGGGGATCCTACGAGCAGTACTTC
>TRBJ2-7|TRBV6-5|TRBD1|-
CASRPDRGQGEQYF
TGTGCCAGCAGACCTGACAGGGGGCAAGGCGAGCAGTACTTC
>TRBJ2-2|TRBV7-9|-|-
CASSLIGGVGTGELFF
TGTGCCAGCAGCTTAATTGGCGGGGTCGGCACCGGGGAGCTGTTTTTT
>TRBJ2-2|TRBV12-5|-|few
CASGTGPGELFF
TGTGCTAGTGGTACAGGGCCCGGGGAGCTGTTTTTT
>TRBJ1-2|TRBV6-5|-|-
CASRDSYGYTF
TGTGCCAGCAGGGACAGCTATGGCTACACCTTC
>TRBJ1-1|TRBV6-5|-|-
CASSLLGPGEAFF
TGTGCCAGCAGTTTATTGGGCCCGGGTGAAGCTTTCTTT
>TRBJ2-7|TRBV9|-|-
CASSVGGRGIDEQYF
TGTGCCAGCAGCGTGGGGGGCAGGGGAATTGACGAGCAGTACTTC
>TRBJ2-5|TRBV18|TRBD1|-
CASSPRQGAETQYF
TGTGCCAGCTCACCACGACAGGGGGCGGAGACCCAGTACTTC
>TRBJ2-7|TRBV29-1|TRBD2|-
CSAREGPSYEQYF
TGCAGCGCCCGGGAGGGCCCCTCCTACGAGCAGTACTTC
>TRBJ2-7|TRBV7-9|-|-
CASSSGTNYYEQYF
TGTGCCAGCAGCTCCGGGACGAACTACTACGAGCAGTACTTC
>TRBJ2-7|TRBV13|TRBD1|-
CASSLRRDRAYEQYF
TGTGCCAGCAGCTTAAGGCGGGACAGGGCTTACGAGCAGTACTTC
>TRBJ1-5|TRBV28|-|-
CASSRPNGNQPQHF
TGTGCCAGCAGCCGTCCAAACGGCAATCAGCCCCAGCATTTT
>TRBJ1-4|TRBV30|-|few
CVSIVGEKLFF
TGTGTCTCGATAGTTGGTGAAAAACTGTTTTTT
>TRBJ1-3|TRBV21-1|-|-
CASSNVRGSGNTIYF
TGTGCCAGCAGCAACGTACGGGGATCGGGAAACACCATATATTTT
>TRBJ2-2|TRBV2|TRBD1|few
CASSELDRGDGELFF
TGTGCCAGCAGTGAATTGGACAGGGGAGATGGGGAGCTGTTTTTT
>TRBJ2-5|TRBV7-9|-|-
CASRPPQETQYF
TGTGCCAGCAGGCCCCCCCAAGAGACCCAGTACTTC
>TRBJ2-2|TRBV5-1|-|-
CASSLTRGELFF
TGCGCCAGCAGCCTGACCCGGGGGGAGCTGTTTTTT
>TRBJ2-1|TRBV5-1|TRBD1|few
CASSGGQGSYNEQFF
TGCGCCAGCAGCGGGGGACAGGGCTCCTACAATGAGCAGTTCTTC
>TRBJ2-5|TRBV6-5|-|-
CASSNTVVETQYF
TGTGCCAGCAGTAATACAGTGGTCGAGACCCAGTACTTC
>TRBJ2-7|TRBV2|TRBD1|-
CASLLRTGGSYEQYF
TGTGCCAGTCTTCTCAGGACAGGGGGCTCCTACGAGCAGTACTTC
>TRBJ1-1|TRBV6-4|-|-
CASSLGWNTEAFF
TGTGCCAGCAGCTTGGGCTGGAACACTGAAGCTTTCTTT
>TRBJ2-1|TRBV30|TRBD2|-
CAWSVLAKEQFF
TGTGCCTGGAGTGTACTAGCGAAGGAGCAGTTCTTC
>TRBJ1-5|TRBV23-1|-|-
CASSQFPASNDGQPQHF
TGCGCCAGCAGTCAATTTCCGGCGTCGAATGACGGTCAGCCCCAGCATTTT
>TRBJ2-3|TRBV4-2|TRBD2|-
CASSQGSGGVSDTQYF
TGTGCCAGCAGCCAAGGGAGCGGGGGGGTTTCAGATACGCAGTATTTT
>TRBJ2-5|TRBV7-2|-|-
CASSLGSETQYF
TGTGCCAGCAGCTTGGGGTCGGAGACCCAGTACTTC